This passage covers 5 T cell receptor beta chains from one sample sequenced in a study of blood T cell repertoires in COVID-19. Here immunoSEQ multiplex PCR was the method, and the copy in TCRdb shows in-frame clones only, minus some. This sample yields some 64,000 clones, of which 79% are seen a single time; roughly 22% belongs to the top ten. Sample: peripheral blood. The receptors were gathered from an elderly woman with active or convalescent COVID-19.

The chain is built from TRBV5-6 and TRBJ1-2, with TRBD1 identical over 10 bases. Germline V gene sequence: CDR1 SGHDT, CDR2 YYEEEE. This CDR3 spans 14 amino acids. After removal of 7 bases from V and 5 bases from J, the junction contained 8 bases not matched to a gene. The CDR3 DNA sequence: TGTGCCAGCGGACGGGACAGGGGTGTTTATGGCTACACCTTC. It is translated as CASGRDRGVYGYTF.

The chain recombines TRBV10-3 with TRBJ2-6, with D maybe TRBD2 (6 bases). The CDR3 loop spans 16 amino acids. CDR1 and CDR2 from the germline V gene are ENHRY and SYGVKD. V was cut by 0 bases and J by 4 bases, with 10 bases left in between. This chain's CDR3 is CAISESGRRGANVLTF. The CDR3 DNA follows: TGTGCCATCAGTGAGTCTGGGAGGAGAGGGGCCAACGTCCTGACTTTC.

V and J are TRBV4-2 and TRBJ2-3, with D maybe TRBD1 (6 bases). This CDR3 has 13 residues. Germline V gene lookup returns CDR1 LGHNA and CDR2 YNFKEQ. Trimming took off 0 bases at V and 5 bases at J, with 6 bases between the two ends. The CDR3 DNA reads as TGTGCCAGCAGCCAAGACAGGGGAGATACGCAGTATTTT. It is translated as CASSQDRGDTQYF.

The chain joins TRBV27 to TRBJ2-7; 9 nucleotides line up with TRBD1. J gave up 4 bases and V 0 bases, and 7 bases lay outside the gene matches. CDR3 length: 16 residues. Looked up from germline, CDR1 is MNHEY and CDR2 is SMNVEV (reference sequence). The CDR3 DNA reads TGTGCCAGCAGTTTATCTCGGACAGGGGTTAAATACGAGCAGTACTTC. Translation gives CASSLSRTGVKYEQYF.

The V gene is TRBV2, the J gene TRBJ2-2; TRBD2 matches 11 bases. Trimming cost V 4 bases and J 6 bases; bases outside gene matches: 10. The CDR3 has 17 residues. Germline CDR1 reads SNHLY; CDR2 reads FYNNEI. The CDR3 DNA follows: TGTGCCAGCAGTGGAGGTTTAGCGGGGGGGCAATCCGGGGAGCTGTTTTTT. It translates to CASSGGLAGGQSGELFF.